These 8 T cell receptor beta chains were sequenced from one sample in a study of patients and donors after allogeneic stem cell transplantation. One entry per CDR3 protein, called by TCRdb with MiXCR from the RT-PCR reads. The data contain 100,000 to 120,000 distinct CDR3 sequences, about a third of them singletons. Source material: blood, either unsorted or a sorted T cell fraction (not recorded which). Source of these receptors: a human donor who was either an allogeneic HSCT recipient or a stem cell or donor lymphocyte infusion donor (not recorded which). It is not recorded whose cells these are; they may come from a transplant donor.

This rearrangement joins TRBV20-1 to TRBJ2-6; TRBD2 agrees at 7 bases. The CDR3 contains 16 residues. The junction had 8 bases not matched to a gene; V was cut back by 6 bases and J by 0 bases. CDR1 DFQATT and CDR2 SNEGSKA come from the germline V gene (reference sequence). CDR3 sequence reads: CSAGSGATSGANVLTF. The CDR3 region has the DNA TGCAGTGCCGGAAGCGGGGCGACCTCTGGGGCCAACGTCCTGACTTTC.

This rearrangement joins TRBV4-2 to TRBJ2-7, with D perhaps TRBD1 (5 bases). Deletions cut 0 bases from V and 3 bases from J, with 18 bases between. The CDR3 has 17 amino acids. Germline CDR1 reads LGHNA; CDR2 reads YNFKEQ. CDR3 residues: CASSQEGTRQTGYEQYF. Here the CDR3 DNA reads TGTGCCAGCAGCCAAGAGGGTACAAGACAGACGGGCTACGAGCAGTACTTC.

The chain has TRBV15 and TRBJ2-7, with a possible D match to TRBD1 (5 bases). The germline V gene encodes CDR1 LNHNV and CDR2 YYDKDF (reference sequence). CDR3 length: 13 residues. V lost 4 bases and J 2 bases, leaving 9 bases between the germline ends. The CDR3 region is CATSKSGTYEQYF. In DNA, the CDR3 is TGTGCCACCAGCAAATCAGGGACCTACGAGCAGTACTTC.

This clonotype was counted a few times. This sequence joins TRBV6-5 and TRBJ1-1; D not certain. Germline V gene lookup returns CDR1 MNHEY and CDR2 SVGAGI. Trimming took off 2 bases at V and 4 bases at J, with 20 bases between the two ends. The CDR3 spans 17 residues. Here the CDR3 DNA reads TGTGCCAGCAGTTACGTCGGAGGAGGTTTTCCGGTCACTGAAGCTTTCTTT. This translates into CASSYVGGGFPVTEAFF.

This clonotype was counted ten times or more. The chain recombines TRBV7-2 with TRBJ2-3; 10 positions match TRBD2. Germline V gives CDR1 SGHTA, CDR2 FQGNSA. The length of the CDR3 is 17 residues. With V trimmed by 5 bases and J by 4 bases, 12 bases remained unmatched. CDR3 sequence reads: CASSHQAGGGLPDTQYF. CDR3 sequence (DNA): TGTGCCAGCAGCCACCAAGCGGGAGGGGGTTTACCAGATACGCAGTATTTT.

This clonotype was detected only a few times. The genes are TRBV5-1 and TRBJ2-1; tentative D call: TRBD1 (6 bases). The CDR3 is 14 residues long. The V end was cut by 5 bases, the J end by 7 bases, with 16 bases between. Germline V CDR1 and CDR2: SGHRS, YFSETQ. The CDR3 protein is CASSRIGGDNEQFF. The CDR3 nucleotides read TGCGCCAGCAGTCGGATTGGGGGCGATAATGAGCAGTTCTTC.

The chain links TRBV7-9 to TRBJ2-1; 10 bases agree with TRBD1. The germline V gene has CDR1 SEHNR and CDR2 FQNEAQ (reference sequence). The ends lost 6 bases at V and 4 bases at J; junction bases unmatched: 6. The CDR3 length is 15 residues. The DNA of the CDR3 is TGTGCCAGCAGGCAGGACAGGGGGTCTTACAATGAGCAGTTCTTC. Its translation is CASRQDRGSYNEQFF.

A word on this clonotype: A much larger clone sits a single nucleotide away, making a read error possible. The rearrangement joins TRBV12-3 or TRBV12-4 to TRBJ1-1; TRBD1 is a possible D gene (5 bases). V lost 8 bases, J lost 3 bases, and 10 bases lay in between. The CDR3 extends over 12 amino acids. The CDR3 DNA sequence: TGTGCCAGCCGAGGGGAGTACACTGAAGCTTTCTTT. Translation: CASRGEYTEAFF.